These 14 T cell receptor beta chains were sequenced from one sample in a study of breast tumors, draining lymph nodes, adjacent tissues. Samples came from axillary lymph nodes draining the breast cancer. Using its own MiXCR run on the multiplex PCR reads, TCRdb lists one record per CDR3 protein. Among approximately 250,000 distinct CDR3 sequences listed, less than 35% were seen once. Sequenced material: axillary lymph node tissue. These TCRs come from a female donor with breast cancer. Some clones in this sample may be carry-over from other donors' samples.

J is TRBJ2-5 and V is TRBV7-9, with 8 bases fitting TRBD2. This CDR3 is 15 amino acids long. CDR1 SEHNR and CDR2 FQNEAQ come from the germline V gene (reference sequence). The ends lost 5 bases at V and 5 bases at J; junction bases unmatched: 10. The CDR3 nucleotides read TGTGCCAGCAGCGTCCGGGGGGGCTTTCAGGAGACCCAGTACTTC. This translates into CASSVRGGFQETQYF.

This clonotype showed up just a few times. The rearrangement links TRBV29-1 to TRBJ1-1; a weak D match, TRBD1 (6 bases). V lost 4 bases to trimming and J lost 5 bases, with 14 bases between them. The V gene's germline CDR1 is SQVTM and CDR2 ANQGSEA. This CDR3 contains 13 residues. The CDR3, as DNA: TGCAGCGTTGCCTGGGGGCCAGGGACTGAAGCTTTCTTT. Residues: CSVAWGPGTEAFF.

The chain combines TRBV15 with TRBJ2-7, with 11 bases identical to TRBD2. With 3 bases clipped from V and 6 bases from J, the junction kept 10 bases outside the gene matches. The length of the CDR3 is 16 residues. Germline V gene sequence: CDR1 LNHNV, CDR2 YYDKDF (reference sequence). CDR3 residues: CATSRGRLAGTSEQYF. The CDR3 nucleotides read TGTGCCACCAGCAGGGGAAGACTAGCGGGAACCTCCGAGCAGTACTTC.

This clonotype has just a few counts. The chain carries TRBV20-1 and TRBJ2-5; 12 positions agree with TRBD2. Germline V gene sequence: CDR1 DFQATT, CDR2 SNEGSKA (reference sequence). There are 14 residues in the CDR3. The CDR3 sequence: CSLDLAGGRETQYF. The CDR3 DNA is TGCAGCTTAGATCTAGCGGGGGGGCGGGAGACCCAGTACTTC.

This clonotype appeared many times. The rearrangement uses TRBV6-6 and TRBJ2-3; no reliable D call. Trimming shortened V by 5 bases and J by 8 bases, and 11 bases separated the two germline ends. The CDR3 totals 12 residues. The germline gives CDR1 MNHNY, CDR2 SVGAGI (reference sequence). The CDR3 here is CASSTAQSTQYF. CDR3 nucleotide sequence: TGTGCCAGCAGTACAGCACAGAGTACGCAGTATTTT.

This chain uses TRBV5-4 with TRBJ2-2; D not resolved. The CDR3 is 15 residues long. V gave up 0 bases and J gave up 2 bases, with 8 bases separating them. Germline loops: CDR1 SGHNT, CDR2 YYREEE (reference sequence). The CDR3, as DNA: TGTGCCAGCAGCTTGGTGGGCGGCAACACCGGGGAGCTGTTTTTT. Residues: CASSLVGGNTGELFF.

The rearrangement joins TRBV12-3 or TRBV12-4 to TRBJ1-4, with unresolved D. The CDR3 totals 8 residues. V was cut by 3 bases and J by 15 bases, with 2 bases left in between. CDR3 amino acids: CASSLVFF. The DNA of the CDR3 is TGTGCCAGCAGTTTGGTGTTTTTT.

CDR3 DNA: TGCAGTGCCACGACAGGGTTTAGCTATGGCTACACCTTC. Amino acid sequence: CSATTGFSYGYTF. The rearrangement uses TRBV20-1 and TRBJ1-2; 7 bases align to TRBD1. The germline V gene has CDR1 DFQATT and CDR2 SNEGSKA (reference sequence). The CDR3 is made up of 13 amino acids. V lost 6 bases, J lost 4 bases, and 8 bases stayed unmatched.

This clonotype was observed many times. The chain joins TRBV9 to TRBJ2-7; 10 nucleotides align to TRBD1. The CDR3 runs to 16 residues. Germline CDR1 and CDR2: SGDLS and YYNGEE. V trimming: 3 bases; J trimming: 7 bases; junction bases outside the gene matches: 13. The CDR3 nucleotides are TGTGCCAGCAGCGCCGGGACAGGGGCAGCCTTGAGTGAGCAGTACTTC. It translates to CASSAGTGAALSEQYF.

The table lists this clonotype with many counts. CDR3 bases: TGCAGTGCTAGAACGAGCGGGGGGGCGAGGGAGACCCAGTACTTC. As protein: CSARTSGGARETQYF. The genes are TRBV20-1 and TRBJ2-5, with TRBD2 matching over 10 bases. Trimming removed 2 bases from V and 5 bases from J; junction bases left unmatched: 8. Germline V lookup: CDR1 DFQATT, CDR2 SNEGSKA (reference sequence). This CDR3 is built from 15 residues.

This clonotype was detected only a few times. This chain joins TRBV5-4 and TRBJ2-5; 15 bases are shared with TRBD2. Germline assignment: CDR1 SGHNT and CDR2 YYREEE (reference sequence). This CDR3 region has 17 residues. V gave up 3 bases and J gave up 0 bases; unmatched junction bases: 3. CDR3 DNA sequence: TGTGCCAGCAGCTCCGGGACTAGCGGGGGGAACCAAGAGACCCAGTACTTC. Amino acid sequence: CASSSGTSGGNQETQYF.

This chain links TRBV9 with TRBJ2-1; 9 bases fit TRBD2. The J segment lost 12 bases and the V segment lost 1 base, leaving 17 bases of the junction unmatched. CDR1 and CDR2 from the germline V gene are SGDLS and YYNGEE. The CDR3 contains 17 residues. The CDR3, as DNA: TGTGCCAGCAGCGTATCGCCGGGACTAGCCGGCCCAGATACGCAGTTCTTC. Amino acid sequence: CASSVSPGLAGPDTQFF.

This clonotype was picked up many times. The chain couples TRBV10-2 to TRBJ2-2, with D possibly matching TRBD1 (5 bases). The germline CDR1 and CDR2 sequences are WSHSY and SAAADI. The CDR3 totals 15 residues. V was trimmed by 8 bases and J by 1 base, leaving 14 bases between them. CDR3 DNA: TGCGCCAGCCACCCCAGGGAAAGGAACACCGGGGAGCTGTTTTTT. Translating gives CASHPRERNTGELFF.

This clonotype was detected ten times or more. The V gene is TRBV24-1, the J gene TRBJ2-2, with D maybe TRBD2 (7 bases). V was shortened by 7 bases and J by 1 base, with 18 bases between the two germline ends. The CDR3 extends over 17 amino acids. Germline assignment: CDR1 KGHDR and CDR2 SFDVKD. The CDR3 DNA follows: TGTGCCACCAGCGAGTCAGGAGCGGGACAGAACACCGGGGAGCTGTTTTTT. Encoded protein: CATSESGAGQNTGELFF.